The T cell receptor beta chain described here comes from a study of metastatic and nonmetastatic thyroid tumors. The wider study: Repertoire data that came from the blood and tumor or nodule tissue of malignant and benign thyroid patients were compared.

All patients were treatment-naive before thyroid surgery. V was pared by 11 bases and J by 5 bases, with 12 bases between. The CDR3 covers 11 residues. The germline CDR1 and CDR2 sequences are SNHLY and FYNNEI. By frequency in the sample, this clone is medium-sized. MiXCR was used by TCRdb to re-call the PCR reads. The sample consists of 13,000 to 15,000 clones, 25% to 35% of them appearing once. The TCR sequence derives from a female donor with papillary thyroid cancer or a benign thyroid nodule (not recorded which). Some clones in this sample may be carry-over from other donors' samples. The specimen was blood. The chain is built from TRBV2 and TRBJ1-2; no definite D call. For the CDR3, the DNA is TGTGCCTACATGGGAGGGTATGGCTACACCTTC. Its translation is CAYMGGYGYTF.